The 32 T cell receptor beta chains below all came from one sample that was sequenced in a study of T-cell reconstitution after alpha-beta-depleted transplantation in children. Unique molecular identifiers were incorporated when the TCRbeta library was constructed. MiXCR, applied by TCRdb to the PCR reads, yields one record per CDR3 protein. The sample consists of around 490,000 distinct CDR3 sequences, roughly 11% of them appearing once. Sequencing was performed on PBMCs, mostly from graft donor cells, taken 180 days after TCRalphabeta/CD19-depleted stem cell transplant. The receptors shown here come from a female patient aged 2-9 years who had a stem cell transplant for aplastic anemia, so the T cells may come from the graft donor.

This clonotype was recorded a few times. V and J are TRBV10-3 and TRBJ2-5; D gene unclear. CDR3 length: 13 amino acids. V lost 4 bases to trimming and J lost 2 bases, with 8 bases between them. Germline V gene lookup returns CDR1 ENHRY and CDR2 SYGVKD. The CDR3 reads CAISGREQETQYF. The CDR3 DNA reads TGTGCCATCAGTGGAAGAGAACAAGAGACCCAGTACTTC.

The chain couples TRBV18 to TRBJ2-1; D is unclear. CDR3 size: 14 residues. Trimming pared 3 bases from V and 5 bases from J, leaving 11 bases between. Per germline, CDR1 KGHSH and CDR2 LQKENI. CDR3 sequence reads: CASSPSRADNEQFF. In DNA form, the CDR3 reads TGTGCCAGCTCACCTTCCCGGGCGGACAATGAGCAGTTCTTC.

In its sample, this clonotype was seen a few times. The chain combines TRBV5-6 with TRBJ2-7; 9 positions match TRBD2. The trim removed 4 bases at V and 3 bases at J, leaving 11 bases unmatched. Germline-derived CDR1 and CDR2 are SGHDT and YYEEEE. The CDR3 runs to 16 residues. The CDR3: CASSRSGGRALYEQYV. In nucleotides, the CDR3 is TGTGCCAGCAGCCGATCTGGCGGGAGGGCCCTCTACGAGCAGTACGTC.

This chain joins TRBV5-1 and TRBJ2-2; 8 nucleotides match TRBD2. The CDR3 consists of 16 residues. Per the germline V gene, CDR1 is SGHRS and CDR2 is YFSETQ. With 5 bases clipped from V and 6 bases from J, the junction kept 12 bases outside the gene matches. In DNA, the CDR3 is TGCGCCAGCAGACCCCGGGAGGGCCTGAAAGCCGGGGAGCTGTTTTTT. Translating gives CASRPREGLKAGELFF. Complete variable domain (other parts from reference TRBV5-1 and TRBJ2-2): KAGVTQTPRYLIKTRGQQVTLSCSPISGHRSVSWYQQTPGQGLQFLFEYFSETQRNKGNFPGRFSGRQFSNSRSEMNVSTLELGDSALYLCASRPREGLKAGELFFGEGSRLTVL.

This clonotype was found a few times. The chain employs TRBV7-2 and TRBJ1-1, with TRBD1 matching 8 bases. Germline V gene sequence: CDR1 SGHTA, CDR2 FQGNSA. This CDR3 comprises 15 residues. V trimming: 2 bases; J trimming: 5 bases; junction bases outside the gene matches: 7. This chain's CDR3 is CASSLRRGLWTEAFF. CDR3 sequence (DNA): TGTGCCAGCAGCTTACGCAGGGGGCTTTGGACTGAAGCTTTCTTT. The variable domain in full, completed from reference TRBV7-2 and TRBJ1-1, reads GAGVSQSPSNKVTEKGKDVELRCDPISGHTALYWYRQSLGQGLEFLIYFQGNSAPDKSGLPSDRFSAERTGGSVSTLTIQRTQQEDSAVYLCASSLRRGLWTEAFFGQGTRLTVV.

In its sample, this clonotype was seen many times. The V gene is TRBV20-1, the J gene TRBJ1-4; D perhaps matches TRBD1 (6 bases). V shed 4 bases and J shed 8 bases, with 17 bases lying between them. This CDR3 region has 14 residues. CDR1 and CDR2 from the germline V gene are DFQATT and SNEGSKA (reference sequence). The CDR3 nucleotides read TGCAGTGCTAAAAACAGGGCTTCGGGCGAAAAACTGTTTTTT. Residues: CSAKNRASGEKLFF.

This chain connects TRBV12-3 or TRBV12-4 to TRBJ2-7; the match to TRBD2 covers 8 bases. The trim removed 6 bases at V and 3 bases at J, leaving 10 bases unmatched. The CDR3 loop spans 15 amino acids. The CDR3 bases are TGTGCCAGCAGGCCCGGGCGGGGGGACTTCTACGAGCAGTACTTC. Protein sequence: CASRPGRGDFYEQYF.

The J gene is TRBJ2-7, the V gene TRBV4-2; D gene uncertain. CDR1 LGHNA and CDR2 YNFKEQ come from the germline V gene. Trimming took 0 bases from V and 1 from J, leaving 4 bases between them. This CDR3 region has 13 residues. CDR3 nucleotide sequence: TGTGCCAGCAGCCAAGAGGCATCCTACGAGCAGTACTTC. It is translated as CASSQEASYEQYF.

This chain links TRBV5-1 with TRBJ2-2, with TRBD2 matching 12 bases. The CDR3 has 18 residues. CDR1 and CDR2 from the germline V gene are SGHRS and YFSETQ. V shed 1 base and J 4 bases; nucleotides not matched to a gene: 8. Here the CDR3 reads CASSLSLAGGPGTGELFF. The CDR3 nucleotides read TGCGCCAGCAGCTTGTCGCTAGCGGGAGGGCCCGGCACCGGGGAGCTGTTTTTT.

This clonotype appeared a single time. This sequence joins TRBV6-2 or TRBV6-3 and TRBJ1-1, with D hard to call. V lost 4 bases to trimming and J lost 0 bases, with 18 bases between them. The CDR3 loop spans 17 amino acids. The germline gives CDR1 MNHEY, CDR2 SVGEGT. The CDR3 DNA reads as TGTGCCAGCAGTTTCCCCTCAAACAGCGCCTTGAACACTGAAGCTTTCTTT. This translates into CASSFPSNSALNTEAFF.

This rearrangement joins TRBV4-3 to TRBJ2-1; the D is unclear. This CDR3 comprises 13 residues. Germline loops: CDR1 LGHNA, CDR2 YSLEER. Trimming took 4 bases from V and 7 from J, leaving 11 bases between them. CDR3 region: CASSLDFLNEQFF. The CDR3 DNA reads as TGCGCCAGCAGCCTAGATTTTTTGAATGAGCAGTTCTTC.

In this sample, this clonotype turned up a few times. V and J are TRBV5-1 and TRBJ2-2; no clear D gene. The CDR3 is 15 amino acids. Germline V gives CDR1 SGHRS, CDR2 YFSETQ. With 0 bases removed from V and 7 bases from J, the gap between germline ends came to 13 bases. CDR3: CASSLEAPPVGELFF. As DNA, the CDR3 is TGCGCCAGCAGCTTGGAGGCCCCCCCCGTCGGGGAGCTGTTTTTT.

The rearrangement links TRBV4-1 to TRBJ2-7, with 7 bases matching TRBD1. Germline V gives CDR1 MGHRA, CDR2 YSYEKL. With V trimmed by 6 bases and J by 5 bases, 10 bases remained unmatched. The CDR3 sequence is 14 residues long. DNA for the CDR3: TGCGCCAGCAGGGGGGAACAGGGGAACCACGAGCAGTACTTC. Translating it yields CASRGEQGNHEQYF.

The chain has TRBV5-5 and TRBJ1-1; D not certain. From germline, CDR1 is SGHKS and CDR2 YYEKEE (reference sequence). This CDR3 has 15 amino acids. The V and J ends lost 5 bases and 0 bases respectively, with 14 bases between them. The chain's CDR3 is CASSRAGIMNTEAFF. Here the CDR3 DNA reads TGTGCCAGCAGTCGTGCAGGTATAATGAACACTGAAGCTTTCTTT. The entire variable domain, with the rest obtained from reference TRBV5-5 and TRBJ1-1, is as follows: DAGVTQSPTHLIKTRGQQVTLRCSPISGHKSVSWYQQVLGQGPQFIFQYYEKEERGRGNFPDRFSARQFPNYSSELNVNALLLGDSALYLCASSRAGIMNTEAFFGQGTRLTVV.

Only a few counts were recorded for this clonotype. The V gene is TRBV20-1, the J gene TRBJ1-2, with 7 bases fitting TRBD1. There are 13 residues in the CDR3. Germline-derived CDR1 and CDR2 are DFQATT and SNEGSKA (reference sequence). Losses at the gene ends were 1 base for V and 4 bases for J; bases not matched to a gene: 3. The CDR3 region has the DNA TGCAGTGCTAGAGCCGGGACAGTCTATGGCTACACCTTC. Translation gives CSARAGTVYGYTF.

The rearrangement links TRBV10-1 to TRBJ2-2, with 7 bases that match TRBD1. CDR1 and CDR2 from the germline V gene are WNHNN and SYGVQD (reference sequence). The CDR3 extends over 14 amino acids. J gave up 5 bases and V 4 bases, and 4 bases lay outside the gene matches. The CDR3 DNA reads as TGCGCCAGCAGTGCATCCAGGGGGACCGGGGAGCTGTTTTTT. Amino acid sequence: CASSASRGTGELFF.

J is TRBJ2-2 and V is TRBV20-1; D is unclear. This CDR3 is 14 amino acids long. Per the germline V gene, CDR1 is DFQATT and CDR2 is SNEGSKA (reference sequence). V gave up 2 bases and J gave up 4 bases, with 11 bases separating them. The CDR3 DNA follows: TGCAGTGCTAGAAAGGCAGTGAGCACCGGGGAGCTGTTTTTT. Encoded protein: CSARKAVSTGELFF.

This clonotype came up once. The junction and the germline gene differ at one end; a read error may be behind it. This chain joins TRBV2 and TRBJ2-1, with 12 bases fitting TRBD2. CDR3 size: 18 residues. Germline V lookup: CDR1 SNHLY, CDR2 FYNNEI. DNA for the CDR3: TGTGCCATCAGTTTGAGACTACTAGCGGGAGGCTCCTTCAATGAGCAGTTCTTC. Translating gives CAISLRLLAGGSFNEQFF.

This clonotype has more than one count but fewer than ten. The gene calls are TRBV7-9 and TRBJ1-1, with a weak D call TRBD1 (5 bases). CDR3 length: 12 amino acids. Germline-derived CDR1 and CDR2 are SEHNR and FQNEAQ (reference sequence). The V gene lost 5 bases and the J gene lost 8 bases, with 12 bases spanning the gap. CDR3 DNA: TGTGCCAGCAGCCCTCTAGGGGCGGAAGCTTTCTTT. Its protein is CASSPLGAEAFF.

This chain connects TRBV20-1 to TRBJ2-3; D possibly matches TRBD1 or TRBD2 (6 bases each). Germline V gene sequence: CDR1 DFQATT, CDR2 SNEGSKA (reference sequence). V was trimmed by 5 bases and J by 8 bases, leaving 17 bases between them. The CDR3 spans 13 residues. In nucleotides, the CDR3 is TGCAGTGCTCCCCCGGGGGCCGGGAGTACGCAGTATTTT. This codes for CSAPPGAGSTQYF.

Only a few counts were recorded for this clonotype. A read error may account for a junction end that differs from germline. The chain carries TRBV7-3 and TRBJ2-1; 7 bases are shared with TRBD2. In germline, CDR1 is SGHTA, CDR2 FQGTGA. The CDR3 length is 16 residues. The CDR3 DNA follows: TGTGCCAGCAGCCTATTAACCTTGACTAGCTACGATGAGCAGTTCTTC. Translation gives CASSLLTLTSYDEQFF.

The chain uses TRBV19 and TRBJ1-1, with TRBD1 identical over 8 bases. V gave up 10 bases and J gave up 4 bases; unmatched junction bases: 5. Germline V lookup: CDR1 LNHDA, CDR2 SQIVND (reference sequence). The CDR3 is 12 residues long. The CDR3 is CAISGQGTEAFF. The CDR3 DNA follows: TGTGCCATATCCGGACAGGGCACTGAAGCTTTCTTT.

This clonotype appeared a few times. This chain joins TRBV25-1 and TRBJ2-7; D may be TRBD1 (6 bases). Trimming stripped 7 bases from V and 4 bases from J, with 20 bases between. Looked up from germline, CDR1 is MGHDK and CDR2 is SYGVNS. This CDR3 is 15 amino acids long. CDR3 sequence reads: CASTLQPGTHYEQYV. In DNA form, the CDR3 reads TGTGCCAGCACTCTCCAACCCGGGACACATTACGAGCAGTACGTC.

The chain joins TRBV10-3 to TRBJ1-1; the match to TRBD1 covers 7 bases. The CDR3 is 13 amino acids. The V segment lost 9 bases and the J segment 1 base; nucleotides outside the gene matches: 5. Germline lookup yields CDR1 ENHRY and CDR2 SYGVKD. CDR3 in amino acids: CAIMGQWNTEAFF. Written as DNA, the CDR3 is TGTGCCATTATGGGACAGTGGAACACTGAAGCTTTCTTT.

This rearrangement joins TRBV5-6 to TRBJ2-5, with 12 positions matching TRBD1. V trimming: 5 bases; J trimming: 4 bases; junction bases outside the gene matches: 6. The CDR3 spans 15 residues. Germline-derived CDR1 and CDR2 are SGHDT and YYEEEE. The CDR3 protein is CASSYGTGGSETQYF. Here the CDR3 DNA reads TGTGCCAGCAGTTACGGGACAGGGGGCTCAGAGACCCAGTACTTC.

The table lists this clonotype with a few counts. The genes are TRBV7-6 and TRBJ2-3; 11 bases agree with TRBD2. This CDR3 has 16 amino acids. The trim removed 5 bases at V and 4 bases at J, leaving 8 bases unmatched. Germline V gene data show CDR1 as SGHVS and CDR2 as FNYEAQ. CDR3 in DNA: TGTGCCAGCAGCCCATTAGCGGGAGGGCCCCCAGATACGCAGTATTTT. Its translation: CASSPLAGGPPDTQYF.

This clonotype was counted only a few times. The chain joins TRBV11-2 to TRBJ2-7, with TRBD1 identical over 8 bases. V dropped 0 bases and J dropped 2; count of bases not matched to a gene: 9. The CDR3 has 17 residues. Germline values: CDR1 SGHAT, CDR2 FQNNGV. In DNA form, the CDR3 reads TGTGCCAGCAGCTTAGAGAAGGACAGGGTCGTCCCCTACGAGCAGTACGTC. Encoded protein: CASSLEKDRVVPYEQYV.

There are a few counts of this clonotype. The chain couples TRBV12-3 or TRBV12-4 to TRBJ2-3; 7 bases match TRBD1. This CDR3 spans 15 amino acids. J gave up 2 bases and V 8 bases, and 10 bases lay outside the gene matches. In nucleotides, the CDR3 is TGTGCCAGCTACAGGGGTGGCGGATTCACAGATACGCAGTATTTT. As protein: CASYRGGGFTDTQYF.

The rearrangement links TRBV5-1 to TRBJ1-1; D is undetermined. The CDR3 is 12 amino acids. In germline, CDR1 is SGHRS, CDR2 YFSETQ. V was pared by 1 base and J by 8 bases, with 9 bases between. Here the CDR3 DNA reads TGCGCCAGCAGCTTGCCCGGGCCCGAAGCTTTCTTT. This codes for CASSLPGPEAFF.

This clonotype has only a few counts. This rearrangement joins TRBV5-1 to TRBJ2-5, with D maybe TRBD1 (6 bases). The V end was cut by 0 bases, the J end by 0 bases, with 15 bases between. The CDR3 totals 17 residues. Looked up from germline, CDR1 is SGHRS and CDR2 is YFSETQ. This CDR3 is CASSLGDTAEDQETQYF. The CDR3, as DNA: TGCGCCAGCAGCTTGGGGGACACAGCAGAGGACCAAGAGACCCAGTACTTC.

In this sample, this clonotype turned up a few times. The J gene is TRBJ2-3, the V gene TRBV6-2 or TRBV6-3, with 7 bases fitting TRBD2. V gave up 2 bases and J gave up 7 bases; unmatched junction bases: 12. CDR3 length: 16 residues. Germline lookup yields CDR1 MNHEY and CDR2 SVGEGT. CDR3 coding DNA: TGTGCCAGCAGTTACAAACCTAGCGGCATCGAGAATACGCAGTATTTT. This codes for CASSYKPSGIENTQYF.

This clonotype was seen a handful of times. The CDR3 spells CASSFDRLEKRETQYF. The DNA for the CDR3 is TGTGCCAGCAGTTTCGACCGACTAGAAAAGAGGGAGACCCAGTACTTC. The chain joins TRBV11-2 to TRBJ2-5, with D perhaps matching TRBD2 (6 bases). V was shortened by 6 bases and J by 5 bases, with 22 bases between the two germline ends. Germline CDR1 is SGHAT and CDR2 is FQNNGV. The CDR3 is made up of 16 amino acids.